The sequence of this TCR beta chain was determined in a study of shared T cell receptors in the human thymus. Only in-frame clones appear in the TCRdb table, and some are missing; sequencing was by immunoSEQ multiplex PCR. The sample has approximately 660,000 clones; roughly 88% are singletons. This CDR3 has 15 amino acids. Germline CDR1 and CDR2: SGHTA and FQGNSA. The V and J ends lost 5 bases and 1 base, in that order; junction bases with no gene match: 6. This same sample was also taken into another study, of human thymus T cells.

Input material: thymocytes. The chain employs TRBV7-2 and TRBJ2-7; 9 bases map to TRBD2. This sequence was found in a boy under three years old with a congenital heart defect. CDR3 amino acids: CASSPLAGLSYEQYF. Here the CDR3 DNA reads TGTGCCAGCAGCCCCCTAGCGGGATTATCCTACGAGCAGTACTTC.